This T cell receptor (beta chain) was found in a study of cytomegalovirus exposure and HLA in healthy donors. General observations from the study: Most of the TCR beta V segments (in an earlier analysis) were productive either about 87% or about 30% of the time. CMV serostatus was the only recorded immune exposure for donors.

The CDR3 totals 14 residues. Trimming stripped 1 base from V and 16 bases from J, with 17 bases between. In germline, CDR1 is SEHNR, CDR2 FQNEAQ (reference sequence). 13 Jbeta primers and 60 Vbeta primers were used for the PCR. Profiled with immunoSEQ multiplex PCR; TCRdb holds only in-frame clones, not every one. Altogether 110,000 to 150,000 clones are present, around 77% being singletons, with the ten largest covering 2% to 2.5%. A note on this clone: Its antigen is not known.

The TCR comes from a man aged 25-45 years in good health and CMV-seronegative. The chain links TRBV7-9 to TRBJ2-6; possible D gene TRBD1, 6 bases. Sequenced sample: PBMCs. The DNA for the CDR3 is TGTGCCAGCAGCTTAGGCCTACAGGGCCCCGGTCTGACTTTC. This codes for CASSLGLQGPGLTF.